These 16 T cell receptor beta chains were all obtained from the same sample, sequenced in a study of PD-L1 blockade in urothelial cancer. The time point is: pretreatment peripheral blood. Profiled with immunoSEQ multiplex PCR; TCRdb holds only in-frame clones, not every one. Of approximately 90,000 clones listed, less than 90% are singletons. Sequenced material: PBMCs, taken around atezolizumab (anti-PD-L1) treatment. The receptors stem from a man between 60 and 75 years old with urothelial cancer.

This chain links TRBV6-5 with TRBJ2-3; 7 bases agree with TRBD1. CDR1 and CDR2 (germline): MNHEY, SVGAGI. The CDR3 runs to 15 residues. The trim removed 6 bases at V and 6 bases at J, leaving 12 bases unmatched. CDR3 nucleotides: TGTGCCAGCAGCCCGGGAAGGGGGCGTGGGGATACGCAGTATTTT. It specifies CASSPGRGRGDTQYF.

The chain is built from TRBV10-3 and TRBJ1-2; D remains unclear. CDR1 and CDR2 from the germline V gene are ENHRY and SYGVKD. The V gene lost 8 bases and the J gene lost 6 bases, with 16 bases spanning the gap. The CDR3 has 13 residues. For the CDR3, the DNA is TGTGCCATCCGGCCGGGTGGAGAGGATGGCTACACCTTC. Translated: CAIRPGGEDGYTF.

The J gene is TRBJ2-1, the V gene TRBV4-3, with 8 positions matching TRBD2. This CDR3 comprises 16 residues. Germline CDR1 reads LGHNA; CDR2 reads YSLEER. Germline trimming cut 4 bases from V and 1 base from J; bases unmatched to any gene: 6. The CDR3, as DNA: TGCGCCAGCAGCCGCCTAGCGGGCCTATCCTACAATGAGCAGTTCTTC. Protein sequence: CASSRLAGLSYNEQFF.

The rearrangement uses TRBV9 and TRBJ2-7, with 7 bases aligning to TRBD2. The V gene end was trimmed by 6 bases and the J gene end by 1 base; junction bases not matched to a gene: 10. Per the germline V gene, CDR1 is SGDLS and CDR2 is YYNGEE. CDR3 length equals 15 residues. The DNA for the CDR3 is TGTGCCAGCACTGAGGGAGGGGACTGGTCCTACGAGCAGTACTTC. It codes for CASTEGGDWSYEQYF.

J is TRBJ2-5 and V is TRBV19; TRBD2 matches at 10 bases. There are 15 residues in the CDR3. Per the germline V gene, CDR1 is LNHDA and CDR2 is SQIVND (reference sequence). Losses at the gene ends were 3 bases for V and 0 bases for J; bases not matched to a gene: 1. In DNA form, the CDR3 reads TGTGCCAGTAGTATTAGCGGGAGGTACCAAGAGACCCAGTACTTC. It yields the protein CASSISGRYQETQYF.

This clone was counted only a few times. This sequence joins TRBV10-3 and TRBJ2-3; D is uncertain. V was trimmed by 8 bases and J by 2 bases, leaving 8 bases between them. The CDR3 runs to 12 residues. Per the germline V gene, CDR1 is ENHRY and CDR2 is SYGVKD. CDR3 protein: CAIGQDTDTQYF. CDR3 DNA: TGTGCCATCGGGCAGGACACAGATACGCAGTATTTT.

This clone was seen a single time. V and J are TRBV27 and TRBJ2-1; D is ambiguous. Trimming took off 7 bases at V and 8 bases at J, with 30 bases between the two ends. Germline CDR1 and CDR2: MNHEY and SMNVEV (reference sequence). CDR3 length: 18 amino acids. The CDR3: CASTTTSLRARLSHEQFF. In nucleotides, the CDR3 is TGTGCCAGCACCACGACAAGTTTGCGCGCCCGCCTCAGCCATGAGCAGTTCTTC.

The chain joins TRBV5-1 to TRBJ2-5; TRBD2 matches 13 bases. The CDR3 has 17 amino acids. Trimming removed 1 base from V and 2 bases from J; junction bases left unmatched: 5. CDR1 is SGHRS and CDR2 is YFSETQ in the germline V gene. The CDR3 DNA reads TGCGCCAGCAGCTTGACTAGCGGGGGGGCTCGGCAAGAGACCCAGTACTTC. It is translated as CASSLTSGGARQETQYF. Supplemented by reference TRBV5-1 and TRBJ2-5, the full variable domain reads KAGVTQTPRYLIKTRGQQVTLSCSPISGHRSVSWYQQTPGQGLQFLFEYFSETQRNKGNFPGRFSGRQFSNSRSEMNVSTLELGDSALYLCASSLTSGGARQETQYFGPGTRLLVL.

This clone appeared a single time. The V call is TRBV15, the J call TRBJ2-3, with 9 bases identical to TRBD2. This CDR3 spans 18 amino acids. V lost 0 bases to trimming and J lost 2 bases; unmatched junction nucleotides: 9. The germline V gene encodes CDR1 LNHNV and CDR2 YYDKDF (reference sequence). DNA for the CDR3: TGTGCCACCAGCAGAGATCCGCCTAGCGGGGAAAACACAGATACGCAGTATTTT. This sequence encodes CATSRDPPSGENTDTQYF.

The chain links TRBV6-5 to TRBJ2-4, with 7 positions matching TRBD2. CDR1 is MNHEY and CDR2 is SVGAGI in the germline V gene. This CDR3 has 15 residues. Unmatched junction bases numbered 9, after V lost 6 bases and J lost 4 bases. CDR3 sequence reads: CASRTSGEKKNIQYF. In nucleotides, the CDR3 is TGTGCCAGCAGGACGAGCGGGGAGAAAAAAAACATTCAGTACTTC.

This chain uses TRBV19 with TRBJ1-5; D uncertain. The V gene lost 0 bases and the J gene lost 3 bases, with 6 bases spanning the gap. The CDR3 runs to 14 residues. Germline lookup yields CDR1 LNHDA and CDR2 SQIVND (reference sequence). CDR3 in amino acids: CASSIERYNQPQHF. CDR3 DNA: TGTGCCAGTAGTATAGAACGGTACAATCAGCCCCAGCATTTT. The variable domain in full, completed from reference TRBV19 and TRBJ1-5, reads DGGITQSPKYLFRKEGQNVTLSCEQNLNHDAMYWYRQDPGQGLRLIYYSQIVNDFQKGDIAEGYSVSREKKESFPLTVTSAQKNPTAFYLCASSIERYNQPQHFGDGTRLSIL.

The V gene is TRBV30, the J gene TRBJ1-4; 9 positions match TRBD1. V was clipped by 0 bases and J by 6 bases; unmatched bases: 8. The V gene's germline CDR1 is GTSNPN and CDR2 SVGIG (reference sequence). The CDR3 is 16 residues long. CDR3 residues: CAWSVQTGGKYEKLFF. The CDR3 DNA reads TGTGCCTGGAGTGTACAGACAGGGGGGAAGTATGAAAAACTGTTTTTT.

V usage is TRBV5-6 and J usage is TRBJ2-3; maybe TRBD2 (5 bases). Germline CDR1 is SGHDT and CDR2 is YYEEEE. CDR3 length: 13 residues. Trimming pared 6 bases from V and 5 bases from J, leaving 13 bases between. CDR3 protein: CASTSHVRDTQYF. In DNA, the CDR3 is TGTGCCAGCACTAGCCACGTAAGAGATACGCAGTATTTT.

V is TRBV5-1 and J is TRBJ1-1; 7 bases fit TRBD1. The CDR3 has 15 amino acids. Germline V gene data show CDR1 as SGHRS and CDR2 as YFSETQ. The trim removed 3 bases at V and 0 bases at J, leaving 5 bases unmatched. The CDR3 is CASSSGDRVNTEAFF. The CDR3 DNA reads as TGCGCCAGCAGCTCGGGAGACAGGGTGAACACTGAAGCTTTCTTT.

The CDR3 DNA follows: TGCGCCAGCAGCCAAGTTTACGGGTCTAGCGGGGGCTACTCCTACAATGAGCAGTTCTTC. Amino acid sequence: CASSQVYGSSGGYSYNEQFF. This chain links TRBV4-1 with TRBJ2-1; the match to TRBD2 covers 10 bases. The CDR3 is 20 residues long. The V gene's germline CDR1 is MGHRA and CDR2 YSYEKL. The J segment lost 0 bases and the V segment lost 1 base, leaving 12 bases of the junction unmatched.

This sequence joins TRBV11-2 and TRBJ1-2; D gene ambiguous. The CDR3 runs to 14 residues. Per the germline V gene, CDR1 is SGHAT and CDR2 is FQNNGV. Trimming cost V 6 bases and J 1 base, with 12 bases left between them. CDR3 amino acids: CASRPSGVNYGYTF. CDR3 bases: TGTGCCAGCAGGCCGTCCGGGGTTAACTATGGCTACACCTTC. Complete variable domain (other parts from reference TRBV11-2 and TRBJ1-2): EAGVAQSPRYKIIEKRQSVAFWCNPISGHATLYWYQQILGQGPKLLIQFQNNGVVDDSQLPKDRFSAERLKGVDSTLKIQPAKLEDSAVYLCASRPSGVNYGYTFGSGTRLTVV.